This entry lists 29 T cell receptor beta chains sequenced from one sample in a study of T cells in Graves' hyperthyroidism and ophthalmopathy. Researchers amplified the TCR beta CDR3 regions from RNA transcripts. The primer set for the first-round RT-PCR of the TCR CDR3 was HTBI. MiXCR, applied by TCRdb to the multiplex PCR reads, yields one record per CDR3 protein. Of fewer than 400,000 distinct CDR3 sequences in the sample, more than 13% are singletons; the top ten hold around 27%. What was sequenced was blood. Receptor source: a man aged 50 to 60 with Graves' ophthalmopathy.

Regarding this clonotype: A much larger clone is a single base away; this may be a read error. The chain couples TRBV19 to TRBJ1-1; tentative D call: TRBD1 (6 bases). CDR1 is LNHDA and CDR2 is SQIVND in the germline V gene (reference sequence). This CDR3 has 15 amino acids. CDR3 DNA: TGTCCCAGTAGACGAGGGGGGTTACCGAACACTGAAGCTTTCTTT. Translation: CPSRRGGLPNTEAFF.

The rearrangement joins TRBV12-3 or TRBV12-4 to TRBJ2-1, with D tentatively TRBD2 (5 bases). Trimming cost V 8 bases and J 7 bases, with 21 bases left between them. This CDR3 is 15 amino acids long. The CDR3 region is CASAQDLGLRNEQFF. The CDR3 DNA follows: TGTGCCAGCGCCCAGGACTTAGGACTGAGGAATGAGCAGTTCTTC.

In its sample, this clonotype was seen many times. The chain has TRBV2 and TRBJ2-1, with 9 bases fitting TRBD2. Germline assignment: CDR1 SNHLY and CDR2 FYNNEI. The ends lost 2 bases at V and 7 bases at J; junction bases unmatched: 9. The CDR3 sequence is 16 residues long. The CDR3 DNA is TGTGCCAGCAGTGAATTTGGTCTAGCGGGAAGAAATGAGCAGTTCTTC. Translated, it gives CASSEFGLAGRNEQFF.

At least ten counts were recorded for this clonotype. CDR3 DNA: TGCAGCGTATCAGCGGCCGGGACCCACACAGATACGCAGTATTTT. Protein sequence: CSVSAAGTHTDTQYF. This chain links TRBV29-1 with TRBJ2-3; D is tentatively TRBD1 or TRBD2 (5 bases each). Germline assignment: CDR1 SQVTM and CDR2 ANQGSEA. V shed 6 bases and J shed 2 bases, with 18 bases lying between them. The CDR3 totals 15 residues.

Many counts were recorded for this clonotype. The J gene is TRBJ2-7, the V gene TRBV6-2 or TRBV6-3; D unresolved. CDR1 and CDR2 from the germline V gene are MNHEY and SVGEGT. CDR3 length equals 12 residues. V gave up 7 bases and J gave up 6 bases, with 13 bases separating them. The DNA of the CDR3 is TGTGCCAGCATGCCTCCCTCGGGCGAGCAGTACTTC. It yields the protein CASMPPSGEQYF.

This clonotype was recorded many times. The chain combines TRBV2 with TRBJ2-3, with 8 bases lining up with TRBD2. Trimming removed 4 bases from V and 4 bases from J; junction bases left unmatched: 10. Germline CDR1 reads SNHLY; CDR2 reads FYNNEI. The CDR3 consists of 16 residues. The CDR3 region has the DNA TGTGCCAGCAGTGGAGAGAGCGGGAGTCGGGCAGATACGCAGTATTTT. Protein product: CASSGESGSRADTQYF.

This clonotype was recorded a few times. The chain recombines TRBV6-1 with TRBJ2-5; 7 bases match TRBD1. The germline CDR1 and CDR2 sequences are MNHNS and SASEGT. V lost 7 bases and J lost 0; bases outside the gene matches: 5. The CDR3 runs to 14 residues. This CDR3 reads CASTKGGNQETQYF. The CDR3 DNA follows: TGTGCCAGCACTAAAGGGGGCAACCAAGAGACCCAGTACTTC.

In this sample, this clonotype turned up many times. The CDR3 sequence: CASRRGSTDTQYF. CDR3 coding DNA: TGCGCCAGCAGGCGGGGTAGCACAGATACGCAGTATTTT. The chain is built from TRBV5-1 and TRBJ2-3; the D gene is possibly TRBD2 (6 bases). Germline loops: CDR1 SGHRS, CDR2 YFSETQ. The CDR3 spans 13 residues. The germline V and J ends were trimmed by 5 bases and 0 bases, with 7 bases remaining between them.

This clonotype appeared a few times. The conserved phenylalanine or tryptophan normally closing the CDR3 is absent here, so this likely arose from a read error. The rearrangement links TRBV29-1 to TRBJ2-7, with unresolved D. The CDR3 is 11 amino acids. CDR1 is SQVTM and CDR2 is ANQGSEA in the germline V gene. The V end was cut by 2 bases, the J end by 3 bases, with 5 bases between. The CDR3 coding sequence is TGCAGCGTTGAATATGACTACGAGCAGTACCTC. Its protein is CSVEYDYEQYL.

This clonotype was counted at least ten times. The chain couples TRBV15 to TRBJ1-1, with D possibly TRBD1 on 5 matching bases. Trimming took off 1 base at V and 5 bases at J, with 14 bases between the two ends. The CDR3 is made up of 15 amino acids. Looked up from germline, CDR1 is LNHNV and CDR2 is YYDKDF (reference sequence). This chain's CDR3 is CATSRAHGGKTEAFF. CDR3 DNA: TGTGCCACCAGCAGAGCCCACGGGGGGAAGACTGAAGCTTTCTTT.

In this sample, this clonotype turned up many times. The rearrangement uses TRBV20-1 and TRBJ1-1; weak D call: TRBD1 (5 bases). V lost 3 bases and J 4 bases, leaving 12 bases between the germline ends. The CDR3 has 13 amino acids. The germline gives CDR1 DFQATT, CDR2 SNEGSKA (reference sequence). The CDR3 sequence is CSASPEGSTEAFF. CDR3 DNA: TGCAGTGCTAGTCCCGAGGGGAGCACTGAAGCTTTCTTT.

The chain uses TRBV12-3 or TRBV12-4 and TRBJ2-1, with TRBD2 matching 10 bases. V shed 6 bases, J shed 3 bases, and the junction held 8 bases outside the gene matches. The CDR3 has 16 residues. The DNA for the CDR3 is TGTGCCAGCAGCCTACCCACTAGCGGGATCTACAATGAGCAGTTCTTC. It is translated as CASSLPTSGIYNEQFF.

The sample holds many counts of this clonotype. The V call is TRBV3-1, the J call TRBJ1-1; possible D gene TRBD1, 6 bases. This CDR3 spans 14 amino acids. The V end lost 1 base, the J end lost 4 bases, and 10 bases lay between the germline ends. Germline-derived CDR1 and CDR2 are LGHDT and YNNKEL (reference sequence). The CDR3 DNA is TGTGCCAGCAGCCAAGGAGGGGGGGTCACTGAAGCTTTCTTT. Translation gives CASSQGGGVTEAFF.

This clonotype was recorded a few times. The rearrangement joins TRBV10-2 to TRBJ2-7; 10 bases align to TRBD1. Trimming removed 6 bases from V and 0 bases from J; junction bases left unmatched: 5. CDR1 WSHSY and CDR2 SAAADI come from the germline V gene. The CDR3 is made up of 15 amino acids. CDR3 DNA sequence: TGCGCCAGCAGAGGGACAGGGGCCTCCTCCTACGAGCAGTACTTC. This sequence encodes CASRGTGASSYEQYF.

This clonotype was counted a few times. This chain connects TRBV2 to TRBJ2-1; D unresolved. From germline, CDR1 is SNHLY and CDR2 FYNNEI. Deletions cut 5 bases from V and 3 bases from J, with 8 bases between. This CDR3 has 13 residues. The CDR3: CASSRLFYNEQFF. CDR3 bases: TGTGCCAGCAGTAGACTCTTCTACAATGAGCAGTTCTTC.

The rearrangement uses TRBV19 and TRBJ1-1; perhaps TRBD1 as D (6 bases). CDR1 is LNHDA, CDR2 SQIVND, per germline (reference sequence). With 7 bases removed from V and 0 bases from J, the gap between germline ends came to 12 bases. This CDR3 spans 14 amino acids. The CDR3 sequence is CASIRGGLNTEAFF. The CDR3 bases are TGTGCCAGTATAAGGGGGGGACTGAACACTGAAGCTTTCTTT.

At least ten counts were recorded for this clonotype. The chain has TRBV27 and TRBJ1-5; no firm D call. Germline V gene data show CDR1 as MNHEY and CDR2 as SMNVEV (reference sequence). The CDR3 runs to 14 residues. V was pared by 3 bases and J by 2 bases, with 8 bases between. As DNA, the CDR3 is TGTGCCAGCAGTTTCGGGTCTGGCAATCAGCCCCAGCATTTT. Translation: CASSFGSGNQPQHF.

On this clonotype itself: This may arise from a read error, as a much more abundant clone is one base away. The chain employs TRBV2 and TRBJ1-5; possible D gene TRBD1, 5 bases. Germline V gene lookup returns CDR1 SNHLY and CDR2 FYNNEI. This CDR3 comprises 15 residues. In DNA, the CDR3 is TGTGCCAGCAGTGAAAGGCCCCAGGGAGGCCAGCCCCGGCATTTT. It translates to CASSERPQGGQPRHF.

Only a few counts were recorded for this clonotype. This chain connects TRBV12-3 or TRBV12-4 to TRBJ2-5, with D possibly being TRBD2 (6 bases). The CDR3 length is 15 residues. Trimming took off 6 bases at V and 1 base at J, with 15 bases between the two ends. The CDR3 DNA follows: TGTGCCAGCAGGCTCGGGGGAGGAGGCCAAGAGACCCAGTACTTC. This translates into CASRLGGGGQETQYF.

This clonotype was recorded a few times. This sequence joins TRBV20-1 and TRBJ2-2; tentatively, D is TRBD2 (6 bases). Deletions cut 3 bases from V and 4 bases from J, with 15 bases between. The CDR3 length is 15 residues. CDR1 DFQATT and CDR2 SNEGSKA come from the germline V gene (reference sequence). CDR3 residues: CSARGEVVGTGELFF. CDR3 DNA sequence: TGCAGTGCTAGGGGGGAGGTAGTCGGCACCGGGGAGCTGTTTTTT.

This clonotype was detected ten times or more. The chain carries TRBV7-6 and TRBJ2-1, with 7 bases identical to TRBD1. The junction had 7 bases not matched to a gene; V was cut back by 5 bases and J by 0 bases. This CDR3 has 16 amino acids. Per germline, CDR1 SGHVS and CDR2 FNYEAQ. The chain's CDR3 is CASSALPGGSYNEQFF. The CDR3 DNA reads as TGTGCCAGCAGCGCCCTCCCAGGGGGCTCCTACAATGAGCAGTTCTTC.

This clonotype was seen at least ten times. The rearrangement links TRBV7-9 to TRBJ2-7; D might be TRBD1 or TRBD2, each matching 6 bases. Looked up from germline, CDR1 is SEHNR and CDR2 is FQNEAQ (reference sequence). V was cut by 4 bases and J by 0 bases, with 16 bases left in between. The CDR3 contains 16 residues. Here the CDR3 reads CASSSARRGSSYEQYF. The CDR3 bases are TGTGCCAGCAGCTCCGCGAGGAGGGGGAGCTCCTACGAGCAGTACTTC. Full variable domain (rest looked up from reference TRBV7-9 and TRBJ2-7): DTGVSQNPRHKITKRGQNVTFRCDPISEHNRLYWYRQTLGQGPEFLTYFQNEAQLEKSRLLSDRFSAERPKGSFSTLEIQRTEQGDSAMYLCASSSARRGSSYEQYFGPGTRLTVT.

This clonotype has only a few counts. The V and J genes are TRBV12-3 or TRBV12-4 and TRBJ2-2; 8 bases agree with TRBD2. The CDR3 covers 15 residues. With 5 bases clipped from V and 0 bases from J, the junction kept 2 bases outside the gene matches. The CDR3 region has the DNA TGTGCCAGCAGTGGCGGGAGGACGAACACCGGGGAGCTGTTTTTT. Residues: CASSGGRTNTGELFF.

The rearrangement uses TRBV2 and TRBJ1-1; D is unresolved. V gave up 5 bases and J gave up 1 base, with 17 bases separating them. Per the germline V gene, CDR1 is SNHLY and CDR2 is FYNNEI. This CDR3 contains 16 residues. The CDR3 sequence is CASSPKTSPGNTEAFF. CDR3 nucleotide sequence: TGTGCCAGCAGTCCAAAAACAAGTCCAGGGAACACTGAAGCTTTCTTT.

In this sample, this clonotype turned up many times. This chain connects TRBV12-3 or TRBV12-4 to TRBJ2-3; 7 bases align to TRBD1. This CDR3 comprises 14 residues. The V and J ends lost 6 bases and 4 bases, in that order; junction bases with no gene match: 7. The CDR3 here is CASRPQGRPDTQYF. The CDR3 DNA is TGTGCCAGCAGACCACAGGGGCGCCCAGATACGCAGTATTTT.

This clonotype was observed many times. The CDR3 loop reads CASSVATSGFTDTQYF. The CDR3 DNA sequence: TGTGCCAGCAGCGTAGCTACTAGCGGCTTCACAGATACGCAGTATTTT. The chain has TRBV9 and TRBJ2-3; 8 bases align to TRBD2. CDR1 is SGDLS, CDR2 YYNGEE, per germline. V gave up 0 bases and J gave up 2 bases; unmatched junction bases: 5. The CDR3 is 16 residues long.

The genes are TRBV5-1 and TRBJ2-6; 12 nucleotides align to TRBD2. V gave up 3 bases and J gave up 0 bases; unmatched junction bases: 4. Looked up from germline, CDR1 is SGHRS and CDR2 is YFSETQ. The length of the CDR3 is 18 residues. The CDR3 protein is CASSSTSGGSSGANVLTF. CDR3 bases: TGCGCCAGCAGCTCGACTAGCGGGGGTAGCTCTGGGGCCAACGTCCTGACTTTC.

V usage is TRBV20-1 and J usage is TRBJ2-3, with D perhaps matching TRBD2 (6 bases). The CDR3 contains 13 residues. CDR1 is DFQATT and CDR2 is SNEGSKA in the germline V gene (reference sequence). Trimming cost V 3 bases and J 7 bases, with 14 bases left between them. The CDR3 DNA is TGCAGTGCTAGTTTCTCTAGCGAGAATACGCAGTATTTT. Its translation: CSASFSSENTQYF.

This clonotype was counted many times. Relative to the germline gene, one junction end is altered; a read error may explain this. The chain links TRBV6-6 to TRBJ1-2; 7 nucleotides align to TRBD1. CDR1 MNHNY and CDR2 SVGAGI come from the germline V gene (reference sequence). CDR3 length: 14 amino acids. In DNA, the CDR3 is TGTGCCAGCAGTTACCAGGGGGGGAACTCTGGCTACACCTTC. It codes for CASSYQGGNSGYTF.